This T cell receptor (beta chain) originates from a study of T-cell memory formation after mild COVID-19. Via MiXCR, TCRdb re-called the 5' RACE reads, giving one row per CDR3 protein. The sample contains a few hundred thousand distinct CDR3 sequences, 25% to 30% of which appear only once. Sequenced sample: PBMCs or a T cell subset sorted from them (not recorded which). The TCR sequence derives from an adult woman who had mild COVID-19 (a few samples of this study predate the infection). Cell type and time point are not known.

This CDR3 is CSVELAETQYF. CDR3 in DNA: TGCAGCGTTGAACTAGCGGAGACCCAGTACTTC. J is TRBJ2-5 and V is TRBV29-1; maybe TRBD2 (6 bases). CDR1 and CDR2 from the germline V gene are SQVTM and ANQGSEA. V gave up 2 bases and J gave up 5 bases, with 6 bases separating them. The CDR3 loop spans 11 amino acids. Variable domain in full (rest from reference TRBV29-1 and TRBJ2-5): SAVISQKPSRDICQRGTSLTIQCQVDSQVTMMFWYRQQPGQSLTLIATANQGSEATYESGFVIDKFPISRPNLTFSTLTVSNMSPEDSSIYLCSVELAETQYFGPGTRLLVL.